The source of this TCR beta chain is a study of control samples from healthy donors and cancer patients. CDR1 SQVTM and CDR2 ANQGSEA come from the germline V gene. V shed 6 bases, J shed 7 bases, and the junction held 11 bases outside the gene matches. The CDR3 runs 14 residues. Sequenced by immunoSEQ multiplex PCR; TCRdb stores in-frame clones only, minus some. The sample includes around 110,000 clones, 88% seen only once; the top ten take approximately 2.3%. J is TRBJ2-4 and V is TRBV29-1, with TRBD2 matching over 8 bases. This TCR was recovered from a woman in her seventies in good health. Sequencing used blood. The CDR3 DNA is TGCAGCGTATGCCGGGGGGGGGCCTCCAACATTCAGTACTTC. The encoded protein is CSVCRGGASNIQYF.